This entry is about one T cell receptor beta chain. The antigen is undetermined. V dropped 7 bases and J dropped 5; count of bases not matched to a gene: 10. The CDR3 loop spans 16 amino acids. In germline, CDR1 is SGHTA, CDR2 FQGNSA. This specimen comes from a study of OX40 agonist ivuxolimab in advanced cancers. About the research overall: Those enrolled were 82.7% male, with a mean age of 60 years and ages from roughly 20 to 90. Past anti-PD-1, anti-PD-L1 or anti-CTLA-4 therapy was accepted, and 40% to 50% had received some.

Study outcomes and limitations: The work left the antigen specificity of expanded peripheral T cells undetermined. Also present in some nonresponders was a low level of normalized T-cell clonal expansion.

Here immunoSEQ multiplex PCR was the method, and the copy in TCRdb shows in-frame clones only, minus some. This sample has approximately 60,000 clones; less than 90% occur once, and the top ten carry around 27%. The chain has TRBV7-2 and TRBJ2-5, with TRBD2 identical over 13 bases. The starting material was CD4+ or CD8+ T cells sorted from blood, obtained in a trial of the OX40 agonist ivuxolimab. This sequence originates from an adult with an advanced solid tumor such as melanoma, head and neck, liver or kidney cancer. In DNA, the CDR3 is TGTGCCAGCATGACTAGCGGGGGGAAAAGTGGGGAGACCCAGTACTTC. As protein: CASMTSGGKSGETQYF. The complete variable domain, with remaining parts taken from reference TRBV7-2 and TRBJ2-5, reads GAGVSQSPSNKVTEKGKDVELRCDPISGHTALYWYRQSLGQGLEFLIYFQGNSAPDKSGLPSDRFSAERTGGSVSTLTIQRTQQEDSAVYLCASMTSGGKSGETQYFGPGTRLLVL.